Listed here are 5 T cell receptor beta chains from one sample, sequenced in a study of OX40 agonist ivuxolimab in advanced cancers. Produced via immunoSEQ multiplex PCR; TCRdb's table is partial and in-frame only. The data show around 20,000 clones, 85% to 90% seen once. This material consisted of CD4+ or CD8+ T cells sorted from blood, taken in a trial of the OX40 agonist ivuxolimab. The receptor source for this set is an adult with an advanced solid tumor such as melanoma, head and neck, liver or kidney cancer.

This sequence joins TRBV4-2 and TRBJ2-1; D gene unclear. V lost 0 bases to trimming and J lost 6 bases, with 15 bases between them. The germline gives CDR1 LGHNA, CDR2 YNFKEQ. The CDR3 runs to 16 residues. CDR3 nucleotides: TGTGCCAGCAGCCAAGAGAGACACTCCCCAAGCAATGAGCAGTTCTTC. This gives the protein CASSQERHSPSNEQFF.

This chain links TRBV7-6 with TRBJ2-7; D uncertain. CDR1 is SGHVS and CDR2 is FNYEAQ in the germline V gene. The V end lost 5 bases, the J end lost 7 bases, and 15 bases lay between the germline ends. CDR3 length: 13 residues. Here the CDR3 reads CASSARLLGEQYF. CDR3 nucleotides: TGTGCCAGCAGCGCGAGGTTACTGGGGGAGCAGTACTTC.

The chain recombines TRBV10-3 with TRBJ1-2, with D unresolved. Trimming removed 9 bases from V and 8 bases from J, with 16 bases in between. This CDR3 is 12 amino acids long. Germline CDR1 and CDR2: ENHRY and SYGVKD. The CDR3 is CAIPTAAGGYTF. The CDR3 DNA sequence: TGTGCCATACCGACCGCGGCGGGGGGCTACACCTTC.

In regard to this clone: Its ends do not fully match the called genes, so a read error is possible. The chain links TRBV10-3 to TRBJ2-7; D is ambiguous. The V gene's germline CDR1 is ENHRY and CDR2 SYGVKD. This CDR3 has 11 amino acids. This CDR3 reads CAISESRVKFF. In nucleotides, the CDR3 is TGTGCCATCAGTGAGTCAAGGGTGAAGTTCTTC.

The CDR3 sequence is CASSRGGLGLAKNIQYF. CDR3 sequence (DNA): TGTGCCAGCAGCCGTGGGGGGCTGGGTCTAGCCAAAAACATTCAGTACTTC. This sequence joins TRBV27 and TRBJ2-4; either TRBD1 or TRBD2 may fit D (6 bases each). Germline V gives CDR1 MNHEY, CDR2 SMNVEV (reference sequence). The CDR3 is 17 residues long. V gave up 6 bases and J gave up 0 bases, with 18 bases separating them.